Described below is a single T cell receptor beta chain sequence and its context. Assay execution proceeded at the deep level. Data came from immunoSEQ multiplex PCR; TCRdb stores just in-frame clones and leaves some out. The sample consists of 450,000 or so clones, roughly three quarters of them appearing once. This CDR3 comprises 13 residues. Germline values: CDR1 SGHVS, CDR2 FNYEAQ. The germline V and J ends were trimmed by 5 bases and 0 bases, with 8 bases remaining between them. Healthy HIV-negative adults without recent acute infections or vaccinations served as donors. Approximately 100 million PBMCs served as the genomic DNA source for unsorted samples. This entry belongs to a study of shared clonotypes between healthy human individuals.

The chain joins TRBV7-6 to TRBJ2-7; D might be TRBD1 (6 bases). The TCR sequence derives from a middle-aged woman in good health. Some clones in this sample may be carry-over from other donors' samples. The source material was PBMCs. CDR3 residues: CASSRTDSYEQYF. The CDR3 region has the DNA TGTGCCAGCAGCAGGACAGACTCCTACGAGCAGTACTTC.